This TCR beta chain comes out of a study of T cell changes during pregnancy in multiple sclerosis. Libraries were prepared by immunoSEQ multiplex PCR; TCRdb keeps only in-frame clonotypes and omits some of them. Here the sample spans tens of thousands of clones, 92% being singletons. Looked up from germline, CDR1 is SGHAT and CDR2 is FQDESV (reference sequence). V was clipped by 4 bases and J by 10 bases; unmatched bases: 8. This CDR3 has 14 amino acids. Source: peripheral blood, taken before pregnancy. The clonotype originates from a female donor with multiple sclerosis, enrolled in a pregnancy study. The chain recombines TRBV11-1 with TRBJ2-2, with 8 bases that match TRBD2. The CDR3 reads CASSWGTGGLELFF. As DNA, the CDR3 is TGTGCCAGCAGCTGGGGGACGGGGGGGTTGGAGCTGTTTTTT.